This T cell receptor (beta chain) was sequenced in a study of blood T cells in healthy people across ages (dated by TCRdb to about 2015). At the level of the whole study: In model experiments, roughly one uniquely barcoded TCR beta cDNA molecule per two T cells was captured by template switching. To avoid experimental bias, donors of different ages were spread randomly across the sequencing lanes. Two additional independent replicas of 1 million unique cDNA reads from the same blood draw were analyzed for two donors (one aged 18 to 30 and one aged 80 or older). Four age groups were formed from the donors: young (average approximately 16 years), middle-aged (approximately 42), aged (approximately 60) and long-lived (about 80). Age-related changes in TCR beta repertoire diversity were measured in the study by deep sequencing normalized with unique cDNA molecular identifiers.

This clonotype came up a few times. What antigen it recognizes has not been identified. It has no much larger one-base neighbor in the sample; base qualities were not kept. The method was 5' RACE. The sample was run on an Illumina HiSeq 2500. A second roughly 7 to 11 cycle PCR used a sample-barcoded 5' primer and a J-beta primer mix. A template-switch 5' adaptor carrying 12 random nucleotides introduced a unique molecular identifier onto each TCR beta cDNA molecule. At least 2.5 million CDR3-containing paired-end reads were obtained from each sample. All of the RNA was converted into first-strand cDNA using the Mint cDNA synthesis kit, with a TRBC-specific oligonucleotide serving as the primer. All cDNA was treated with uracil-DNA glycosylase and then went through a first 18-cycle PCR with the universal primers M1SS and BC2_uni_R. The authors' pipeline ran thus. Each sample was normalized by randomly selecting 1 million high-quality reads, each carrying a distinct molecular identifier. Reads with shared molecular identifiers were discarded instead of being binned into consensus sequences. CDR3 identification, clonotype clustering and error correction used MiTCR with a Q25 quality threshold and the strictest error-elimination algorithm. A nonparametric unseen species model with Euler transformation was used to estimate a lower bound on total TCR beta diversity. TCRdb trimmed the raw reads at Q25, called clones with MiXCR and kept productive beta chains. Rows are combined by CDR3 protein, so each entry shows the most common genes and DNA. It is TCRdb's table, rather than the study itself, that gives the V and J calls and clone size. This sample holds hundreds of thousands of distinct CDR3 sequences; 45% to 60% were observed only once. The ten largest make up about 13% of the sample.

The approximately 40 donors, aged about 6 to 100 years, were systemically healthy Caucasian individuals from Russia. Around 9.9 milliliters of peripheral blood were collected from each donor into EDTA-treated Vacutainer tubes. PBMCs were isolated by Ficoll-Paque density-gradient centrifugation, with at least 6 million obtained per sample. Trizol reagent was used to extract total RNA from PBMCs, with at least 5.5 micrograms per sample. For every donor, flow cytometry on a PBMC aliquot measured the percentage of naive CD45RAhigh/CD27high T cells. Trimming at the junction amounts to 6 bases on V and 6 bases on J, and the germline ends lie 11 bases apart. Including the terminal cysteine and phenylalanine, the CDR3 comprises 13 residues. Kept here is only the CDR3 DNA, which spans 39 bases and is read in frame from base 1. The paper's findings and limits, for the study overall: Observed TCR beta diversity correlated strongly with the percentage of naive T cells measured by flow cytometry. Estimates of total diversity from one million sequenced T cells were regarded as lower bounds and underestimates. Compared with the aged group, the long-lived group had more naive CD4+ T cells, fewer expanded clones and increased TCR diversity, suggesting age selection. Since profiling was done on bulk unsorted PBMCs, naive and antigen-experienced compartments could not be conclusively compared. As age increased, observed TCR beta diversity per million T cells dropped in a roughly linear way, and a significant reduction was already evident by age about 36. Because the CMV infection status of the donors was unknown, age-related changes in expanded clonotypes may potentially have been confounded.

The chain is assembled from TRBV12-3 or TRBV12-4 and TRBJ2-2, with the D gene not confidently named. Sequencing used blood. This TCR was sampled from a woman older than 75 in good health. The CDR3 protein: CASRSLVPGELFF. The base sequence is TGTGCCAGCAGGTCCTTGGTTCCCGGGGAGCTGTTTTTT.